The T cell receptor beta chain described here comes from a study of control samples from healthy donors and cancer patients (dated by TCRdb to 2020 to 2021). The trim is 1 base for V and 0 bases for J, with a gap of 9 bases between the germline ends. The CDR3, from cysteine to phenylalanine, totals 15 residues. CDR3 DNA only is kept here, 45 bases in frame from base 1. The germline V gene sets CDR1 to SQVTM and CDR2 to ANQGSEA. Library creation used the immunoSEQ multiplex PCR assay. Imported from immuneACCESS, the table was reduced by TCRdb to in-frame sequences with V and J called. These copies leave out some clones; in studies compared against another copy, an unresolved V gene accounts for under half, and the cause of the remainder is not known. The sample table lists over 150,000 clones, 85% to 90% of them with a count of one. The top ten constitute around 1.5% of the sample. In the case of this clone: The antigen it binds to is not known. The record has no base qualities; no much larger clone is one base away.

The sequence came from a woman between 45 and 65 years old in good health. Material for sequencing was blood. The sequence joins TRBV29-1 to TRBJ2-2; the D gene lacks a confident call. The CDR3 in this case is CSVEGLAPNTGELFF. The DNA sequence follows: TGCAGCGTTGAAGGGTTGGCACCGAACACCGGGGAGCTGTTTTTT.